The rows below give T cell receptor beta chains drawn from one sample of a study of T cell responses to AZD1222 COVID-19 vaccine. The table came from immunoSEQ multiplex PCR; TCRdb's copy has only in-frame clones and leaves some out. The table shows approximately 120,000 clones, with 88% occurring only once. This material consisted of peripheral blood, taken on day 0 of MenACWY control vaccination. The receptors shown here come from an adult in good health. CDR3s include the opening cysteine and the closing phenylalanine or tryptophan. The D gene is left open where the match is weak. A clone size is listed for some rows: how often the clone was seen (once, few, many), or a class if it is expanded.

j_gene: TRBJ1-4; abundance: .; len: 15; d_gene: .; v_gene: TRBV5-8; CDR3aa: CASSLEGRSDEKLFF; CDR3nt: TGTGCCAGCAGCTTGGAAGGGAGAAGTGATGAAAAACTGTTTTTT
j_gene: TRBJ2-1; abundance: .; len: 13; d_gene: .; v_gene: TRBV9; CDR3aa: CASSAGTRYEQFF; CDR3nt: TGTGCCAGCAGCGCCGGGACTCGCTATGAGCAGTTCTTC
j_gene: TRBJ2-7; abundance: .; len: 16; d_gene: .; v_gene: TRBV7-2; CDR3aa: CASSPTGPHVSYEQYF; CDR3nt: TGTGCCAGCAGTCCTACCGGGCCCCACGTTTCCTACGAGCAGTACTTC
j_gene: TRBJ1-5; abundance: few; len: 16; d_gene: TRBD1; v_gene: TRBV19; CDR3aa: CASSRQGAGSGQPQHF; CDR3nt: TGTGCCAGTAGTCGACAGGGGGCAGGGTCTGGCCAGCCCCAGCATTTT
j_gene: TRBJ2-1; abundance: few; len: 16; d_gene: TRBD2; v_gene: TRBV7-2; CDR3aa: CASSLDRTSGYNEQFF; CDR3nt: TGTGCCAGCAGCTTAGATCGGACTAGCGGTTACAATGAGCAGTTCTTC
j_gene: TRBJ1-6; abundance: .; len: 16; d_gene: .; v_gene: TRBV4-3; CDR3aa: CASSQAPDRDNSPLHF; CDR3nt: TGCGCCAGCAGCCAAGCCCCGGACAGAGATAATTCACCCCTCCACTTT
j_gene: TRBJ2-3; abundance: once; len: 14; d_gene: .; v_gene: TRBV11-2; CDR3aa: CASSLDFGADTQYF; CDR3nt: TGTGCCAGCAGCTTAGATTTCGGGGCCGATACGCAGTATTTT
j_gene: TRBJ2-1; abundance: once; len: 15; d_gene: TRBD1; v_gene: TRBV5-1; CDR3aa: CASSRGTGNHNEQFF; CDR3nt: TGCGCCAGCAGCCGGGGGACAGGGAACCACAATGAGCAGTTCTTC
j_gene: TRBJ2-1; abundance: few; len: 18; d_gene: TRBD2; v_gene: TRBV27; CDR3aa: CASSPGLAGLSSYNEQFF; CDR3nt: TGTGCCAGCAGTCCTGGACTAGCGGGATTAAGCTCCTACAATGAGCAGTTCTTC
j_gene: TRBJ1-1; abundance: .; len: 17; d_gene: TRBD1; v_gene: TRBV6-2/TRBV6-3; CDR3aa: CASSYSPGQGGATEAFF; CDR3nt: TGTGCCAGCAGTTACTCCCCGGGACAGGGGGGGGCCACTGAAGCTTTCTTT
j_gene: TRBJ1-5; abundance: .; len: 15; d_gene: .; v_gene: TRBV18; CDR3aa: CASSPRGFSNQPQHF; CDR3nt: TGTGCCAGCTCACCACGGGGTTTTAGCAATCAGCCCCAGCATTTT
j_gene: TRBJ2-1; abundance: .; len: 14; d_gene: TRBD2; v_gene: TRBV7-8; CDR3aa: CASSQLAGGNEQFF; CDR3nt: TGTGCCAGCAGCCAGCTAGCGGGAGGCAATGAGCAGTTCTTC
j_gene: TRBJ1-5; abundance: .; len: 14; d_gene: .; v_gene: TRBV27; CDR3aa: CASSGGRVNQPQHF; CDR3nt: TGTGCCAGCAGCGGGGGCAGGGTTAATCAGCCCCAGCATTTT
j_gene: TRBJ2-7; abundance: .; len: 14; d_gene: .; v_gene: TRBV5-1; CDR3aa: CASRPGLGGYEQYF; CDR3nt: TGCGCCAGTAGACCGGGACTTGGGGGCTACGAGCAGTACTTC
j_gene: TRBJ2-1; abundance: .; len: 13; d_gene: .; v_gene: TRBV18; CDR3aa: CASSPQTGNEQFF; CDR3nt: TGTGCCAGCTCACCACAGACGGGGAATGAGCAGTTCTTC
j_gene: TRBJ1-5; abundance: .; len: 16; d_gene: .; v_gene: TRBV6-1; CDR3aa: CASSALSVGPGQPQHF; CDR3nt: TGTGCCAGCAGTGCGTTGTCGGTGGGACCGGGCCAGCCCCAGCATTTT
j_gene: TRBJ2-1; abundance: .; len: 15; d_gene: .; v_gene: TRBV2; CDR3aa: CASSEGQSSYNEQFF; CDR3nt: TGTGCCAGCAGTGAAGGACAAAGCTCCTACAATGAGCAGTTCTTC